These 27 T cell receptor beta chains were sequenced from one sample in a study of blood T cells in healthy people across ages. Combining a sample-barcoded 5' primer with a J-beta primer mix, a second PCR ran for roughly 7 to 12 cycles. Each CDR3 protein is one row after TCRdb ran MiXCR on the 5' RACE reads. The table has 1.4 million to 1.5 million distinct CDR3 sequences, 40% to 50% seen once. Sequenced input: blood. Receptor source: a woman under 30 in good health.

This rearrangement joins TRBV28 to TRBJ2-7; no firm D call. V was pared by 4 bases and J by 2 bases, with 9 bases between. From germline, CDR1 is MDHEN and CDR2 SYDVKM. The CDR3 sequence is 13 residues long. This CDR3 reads CASSWYTTYEQYF. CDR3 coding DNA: TGTGCCAGCAGTTGGTACACAACCTACGAGCAGTACTTC.

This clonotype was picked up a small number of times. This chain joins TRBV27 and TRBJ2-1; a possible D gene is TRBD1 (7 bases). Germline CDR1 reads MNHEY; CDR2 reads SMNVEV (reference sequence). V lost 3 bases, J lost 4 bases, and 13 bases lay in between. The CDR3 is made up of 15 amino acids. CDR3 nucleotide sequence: TGTGCCAGCAGTTTTACAGGGGAGGTATACAATGAGCAGTTCTTC. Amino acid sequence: CASSFTGEVYNEQFF.

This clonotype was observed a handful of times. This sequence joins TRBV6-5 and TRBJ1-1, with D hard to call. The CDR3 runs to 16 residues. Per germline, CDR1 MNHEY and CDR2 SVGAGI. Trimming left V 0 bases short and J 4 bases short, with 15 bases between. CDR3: CASSYSSPPRGTEAFF. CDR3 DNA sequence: TGTGCCAGCAGTTACTCCTCCCCCCCGCGGGGCACTGAAGCTTTCTTT.

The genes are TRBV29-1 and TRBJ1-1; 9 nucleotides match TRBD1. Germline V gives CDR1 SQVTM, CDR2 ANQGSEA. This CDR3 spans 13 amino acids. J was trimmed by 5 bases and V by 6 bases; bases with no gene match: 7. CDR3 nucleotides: TGCAGCGTCAAACAGGGGGCGAGGACTGAAGCTTTCTTT. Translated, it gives CSVKQGARTEAFF.

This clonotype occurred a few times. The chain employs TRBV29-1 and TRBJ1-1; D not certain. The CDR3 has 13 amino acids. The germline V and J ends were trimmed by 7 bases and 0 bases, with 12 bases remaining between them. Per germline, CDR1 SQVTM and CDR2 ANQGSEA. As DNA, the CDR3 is TGCAGCGCTAGGACCGAATTGAACACTGAAGCTTTCTTT. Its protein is CSARTELNTEAFF.

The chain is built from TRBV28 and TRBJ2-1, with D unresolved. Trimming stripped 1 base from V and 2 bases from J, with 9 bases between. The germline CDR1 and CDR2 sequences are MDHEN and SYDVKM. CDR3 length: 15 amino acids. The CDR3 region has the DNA TGTGCCAGCAGTTTATCACAGTACGCCTACAATGAGCAGTTCTTC. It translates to CASSLSQYAYNEQFF.

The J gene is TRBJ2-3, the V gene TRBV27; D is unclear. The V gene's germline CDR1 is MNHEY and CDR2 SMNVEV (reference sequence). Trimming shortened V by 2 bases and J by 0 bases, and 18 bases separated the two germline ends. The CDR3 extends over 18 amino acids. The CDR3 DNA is TGTGCCAGCAGTTTAAAATGGCAGCCAAAATCTAGCACAGATACGCAGTATTTT. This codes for CASSLKWQPKSSTDTQYF.

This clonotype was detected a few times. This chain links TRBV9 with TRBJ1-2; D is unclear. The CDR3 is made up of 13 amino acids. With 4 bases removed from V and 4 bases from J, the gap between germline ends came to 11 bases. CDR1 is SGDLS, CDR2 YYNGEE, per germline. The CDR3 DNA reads TGTGCCAGCAGCCGCGAGAGGCTCTATGGCTACACCTTC. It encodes CASSRERLYGYTF.

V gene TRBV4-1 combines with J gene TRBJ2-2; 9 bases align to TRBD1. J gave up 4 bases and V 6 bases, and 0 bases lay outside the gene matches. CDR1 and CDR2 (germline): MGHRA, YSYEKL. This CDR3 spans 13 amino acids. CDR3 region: CASRGQGTGELFF. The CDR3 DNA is TGCGCCAGCAGGGGACAGGGCACCGGGGAGCTGTTTTTT.

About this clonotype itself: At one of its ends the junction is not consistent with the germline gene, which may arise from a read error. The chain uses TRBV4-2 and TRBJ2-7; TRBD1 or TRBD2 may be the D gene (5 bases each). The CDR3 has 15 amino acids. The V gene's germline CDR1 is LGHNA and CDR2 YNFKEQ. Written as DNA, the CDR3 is TGTGCCAGCAACCAAGATTGGGGGAGCCTCTACGAGCAGTACTTC. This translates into CASNQDWGSLYEQYF.

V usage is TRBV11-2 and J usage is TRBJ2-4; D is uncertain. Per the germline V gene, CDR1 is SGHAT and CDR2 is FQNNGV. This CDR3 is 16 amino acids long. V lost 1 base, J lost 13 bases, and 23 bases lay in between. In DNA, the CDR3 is TGTGCCAGCAGCTTAGGGGCGGCCAGCTCCTACAATGAGCAGTACTTC. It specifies CASSLGAASSYNEQYF.

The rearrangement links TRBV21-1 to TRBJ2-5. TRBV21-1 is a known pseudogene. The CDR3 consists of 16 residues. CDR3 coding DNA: TGTGCCAGCAGCAGAGGAAGAGCAGTAGCCTACAATGAGCAGTACTTC. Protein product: CASSRGRAVAYNEQYF.

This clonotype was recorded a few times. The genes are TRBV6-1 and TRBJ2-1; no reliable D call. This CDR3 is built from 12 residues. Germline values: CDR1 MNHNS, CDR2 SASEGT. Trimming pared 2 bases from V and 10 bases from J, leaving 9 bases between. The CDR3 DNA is TGTGCCAGCAGTGAACGCGGCTGGGAGCAGTTCTTC. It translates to CASSERGWEQFF.

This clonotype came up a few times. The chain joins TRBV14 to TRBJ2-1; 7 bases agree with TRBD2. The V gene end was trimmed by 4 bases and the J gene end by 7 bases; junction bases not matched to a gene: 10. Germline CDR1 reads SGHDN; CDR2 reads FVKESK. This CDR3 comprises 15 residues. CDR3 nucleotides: TGTGCCAGCAGCCCAGTCGTGGGGGGGAGGAATGAGCAGTTCTTC. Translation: CASSPVVGGRNEQFF.

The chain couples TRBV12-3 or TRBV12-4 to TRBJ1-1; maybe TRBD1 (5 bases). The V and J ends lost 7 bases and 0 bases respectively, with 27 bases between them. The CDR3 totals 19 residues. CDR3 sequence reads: CASTLGDGGSEGMNTEAFF. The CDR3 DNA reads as TGTGCCAGCACCTTGGGGGACGGGGGGTCGGAAGGGATGAACACTGAAGCTTTCTTT.

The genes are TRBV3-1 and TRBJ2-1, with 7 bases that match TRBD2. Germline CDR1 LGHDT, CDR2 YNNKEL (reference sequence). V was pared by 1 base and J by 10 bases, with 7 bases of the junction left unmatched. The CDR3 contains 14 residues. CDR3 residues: CASSQGGTSVEQFF. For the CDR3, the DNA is TGTGCCAGCAGCCAAGGGGGTACTAGCGTCGAGCAGTTCTTC.

The CDR3 loop reads CSANTVQGANEQFF. The DNA for the CDR3 is TGCAGTGCGAACACGGTACAGGGGGCGAATGAGCAGTTCTTC. The rearrangement links TRBV20-1 to TRBJ2-1; TRBD1 agrees at 9 bases. The V segment lost 6 bases and the J segment 7 bases; nucleotides outside the gene matches: 10. There are 14 residues in the CDR3. Per germline, CDR1 DFQATT and CDR2 SNEGSKA (reference sequence).

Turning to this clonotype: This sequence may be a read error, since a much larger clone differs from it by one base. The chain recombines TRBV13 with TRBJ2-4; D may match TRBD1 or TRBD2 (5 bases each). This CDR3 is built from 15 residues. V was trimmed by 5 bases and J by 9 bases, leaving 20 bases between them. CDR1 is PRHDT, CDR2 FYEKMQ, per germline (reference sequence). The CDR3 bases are TGTGCCAGCAGCCTGTCAGGGACGCTTGGGGGCATTCAGTACTTC. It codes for CASSLSGTLGGIQYF.

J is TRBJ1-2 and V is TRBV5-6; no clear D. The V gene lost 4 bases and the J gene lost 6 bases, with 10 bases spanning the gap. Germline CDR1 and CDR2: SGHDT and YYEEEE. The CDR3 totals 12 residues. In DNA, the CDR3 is TGTGCCAGCAGCCTAAGTAAAGATGGCTACACCTTC. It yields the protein CASSLSKDGYTF.

The CDR3 DNA reads as TGTGCCAGCTCACCACTCCTAGCGGGATGGTATGAGCAGTTCTTC. Protein sequence: CASSPLLAGWYEQFF. The gene calls are TRBV18 and TRBJ2-1, with TRBD2 matching over 9 bases. CDR1 is KGHSH, CDR2 LQKENI, per germline. The CDR3 totals 15 residues. Unmatched junction bases numbered 6, after V lost 1 base and J lost 8 bases.

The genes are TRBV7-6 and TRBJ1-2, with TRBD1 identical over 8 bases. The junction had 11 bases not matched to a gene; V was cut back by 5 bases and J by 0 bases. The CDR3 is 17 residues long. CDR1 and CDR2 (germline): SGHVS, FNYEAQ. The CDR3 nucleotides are TGTGCCAGCAGCCTTAGGGGGGACAGGAATCCTAACTATGGCTACACCTTC. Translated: CASSLRGDRNPNYGYTF.

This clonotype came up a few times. The CDR3 coding sequence is TGTGCCAGCAGTTCTACGAGGACTAGCGGGAGCGTTACACCCGGGGAGCTGTTTTTT. Translating gives CASSSTRTSGSVTPGELFF. The chain links TRBV12-3 or TRBV12-4 to TRBJ2-2; 13 bases are a match to TRBD2. V shed 4 bases and J 6 bases; nucleotides not matched to a gene: 14. The CDR3 sequence is 19 residues long.

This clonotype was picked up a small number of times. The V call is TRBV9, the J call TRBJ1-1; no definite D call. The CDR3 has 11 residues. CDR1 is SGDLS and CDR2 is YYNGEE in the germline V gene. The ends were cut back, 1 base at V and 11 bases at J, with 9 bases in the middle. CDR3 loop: CASSVTTGAFF. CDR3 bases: TGTGCCAGCAGCGTAACGACGGGGGCTTTCTTT. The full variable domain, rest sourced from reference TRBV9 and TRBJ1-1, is DSGVTQTPKHLITATGQRVTLRCSPRSGDLSVYWYQQSLDQGLQFLIQYYNGEERAKGNILERFSAQQFPDLHSELNLSSLELGDSALYFCASSVTTGAFFGQGTRLTVV.

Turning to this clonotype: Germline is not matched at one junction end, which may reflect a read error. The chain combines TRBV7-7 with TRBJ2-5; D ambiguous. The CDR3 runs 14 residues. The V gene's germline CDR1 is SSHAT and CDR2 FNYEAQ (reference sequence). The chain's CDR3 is CASSTNTVGETQYF. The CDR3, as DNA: TGTGCTAGCAGCACGAACACAGTGGGGGAGACCCAGTACTTC.

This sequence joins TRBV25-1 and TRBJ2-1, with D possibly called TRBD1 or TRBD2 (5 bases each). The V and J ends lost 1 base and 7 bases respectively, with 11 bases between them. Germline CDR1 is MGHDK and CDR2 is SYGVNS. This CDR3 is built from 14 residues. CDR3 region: CASSELVEGNEQFF. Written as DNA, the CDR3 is TGTGCCAGCAGTGAATTGGTCGAGGGGAATGAGCAGTTCTTC.

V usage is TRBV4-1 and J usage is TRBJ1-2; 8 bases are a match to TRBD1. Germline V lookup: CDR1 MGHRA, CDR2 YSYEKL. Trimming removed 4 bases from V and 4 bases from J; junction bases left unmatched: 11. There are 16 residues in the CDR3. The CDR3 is CASSPTGQGAGYGYTF. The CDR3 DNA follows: TGCGCCAGCAGCCCGACTGGCCAGGGGGCTGGCTATGGCTACACCTTC.

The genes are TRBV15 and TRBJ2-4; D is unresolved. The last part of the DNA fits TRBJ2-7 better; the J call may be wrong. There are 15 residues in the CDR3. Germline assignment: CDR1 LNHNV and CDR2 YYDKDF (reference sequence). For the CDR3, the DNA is TGTGCCACCAGCAGAGGACCTCAGCTGCCCTACGAGCAGTACTTC. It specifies CATSRGPQLPYEQYF.